The 20 T cell receptor beta chains below come from one sample, sequenced in a study of blood T cell repertoires in COVID-19. The table came from immunoSEQ multiplex PCR; TCRdb's copy has only in-frame clones and leaves some out. The table has 380,000 or so clones, about 90% seen once. Sequencing used peripheral blood. All receptors come from a man in his forties with acute or convalescent COVID-19.

The J gene is TRBJ2-7, the V gene TRBV19, with 10 bases lining up with TRBD2. Germline V lookup: CDR1 LNHDA, CDR2 SQIVND (reference sequence). CDR3 size: 18 residues. Germline trimming cut 5 bases from V and 7 bases from J; bases unmatched to any gene: 20. CDR3 nucleotides: TGTGCCAGTAGTCGAGGATCTGGTTTGGGACTAGCGACTAAAGAGCAGTACTTC. It specifies CASSRGSGLGLATKEQYF.

The chain combines TRBV3-1 (or the pseudogene TRBV3-2) with TRBJ2-1; 10 positions match TRBD1. This CDR3 is built from 16 residues. The trim removed 6 bases at V and 8 bases at J, leaving 13 bases unmatched. Germline V gene data show CDR1 as LGHDT and CDR2 as YNNKEL (reference sequence). CDR3 bases: TGTGCCAGCAGACCTACCCGGACAGGGGGAGAGTATGAGCAGTTCTTC. Translation gives CASRPTRTGGEYEQFF.

This chain links TRBV11-2 with TRBJ1-3; tentatively, D is TRBD1 (5 bases). This CDR3 has 13 amino acids. Between the trimmed V and J ends, which lost 8 bases and 3 bases, there was a span of 11 bases. The V gene's germline CDR1 is SGHAT and CDR2 FQNNGV. CDR3 amino acids: CASGPRGGNTIYF. In DNA form, the CDR3 reads TGTGCCAGCGGGCCTAGGGGTGGAAACACCATATATTTT. The full variable domain, completed using reference TRBV11-2 and TRBJ1-3, is EAGVAQSPRYKIIEKRQSVAFWCNPISGHATLYWYQQILGQGPKLLIQFQNNGVVDDSQLPKDRFSAERLKGVDSTLKIQPAKLEDSAVYLCASGPRGGNTIYFGEGSWLTVV.

V usage is TRBV14 and J usage is TRBJ2-1, with a possible D match to TRBD1 (5 bases). The CDR3 has 15 amino acids. From germline, CDR1 is SGHDN and CDR2 FVKESK. V lost 3 bases to trimming and J lost 0 bases, with 9 bases between them. This CDR3 is CASSHPRDSYNEQFF. The CDR3 DNA is TGTGCCAGCAGCCACCCCAGGGACTCCTACAATGAGCAGTTCTTC.

This rearrangement joins TRBV6-5 to TRBJ1-4; possibly TRBD1 for D (5 bases). CDR1 MNHEY and CDR2 SVGAGI come from the germline V gene. V lost 5 bases, J lost 6 bases, and 16 bases lay in between. The CDR3 runs 15 residues. CDR3: CASSPLAGVDEKLFF. CDR3 in DNA: TGTGCCAGCAGTCCCCTGGCGGGGGTCGATGAAAAACTGTTTTTT.

The CDR3 loop reads CASSLVGLAGDYEQYF. The CDR3, as DNA: TGTGCCAGCAGCTTAGTCGGACTAGCGGGAGACTACGAGCAGTACTTC. The chain combines TRBV7-2 with TRBJ2-7, with 13 positions matching TRBD2. Trimming took 1 base from V and 3 from J; bases not matched to a gene: 3. The germline V gene has CDR1 SGHTA and CDR2 FQGNSA. CDR3 size: 16 residues.

The chain joins TRBV6-5 to TRBJ2-7; weak D call: TRBD1 (5 bases). Germline assignment: CDR1 MNHEY and CDR2 SVGAGI. This CDR3 has 15 residues. Deletions cut 7 bases from V and 3 bases from J, with 19 bases between. CDR3 sequence: CASTGDRRLGYEQYF. For the CDR3, the DNA is TGTGCCAGCACCGGAGACAGACGCCTGGGCTACGAGCAGTACTTC.

The rearrangement joins TRBV11-2 to TRBJ2-4; D is possibly TRBD1 (6 bases). The CDR3 is 16 residues long. Trimming stripped 5 bases from V and 7 bases from J, with 21 bases between. Germline CDR1 reads SGHAT; CDR2 reads FQNNGV. The CDR3 is CASSPGLGGVWNIQYF. CDR3 nucleotide sequence: TGTGCCAGCAGCCCCGGGTTAGGGGGAGTTTGGAACATTCAGTACTTC. The full variable domain, completed using reference TRBV11-2 and TRBJ2-4, is EAGVAQSPRYKIIEKRQSVAFWCNPISGHATLYWYQQILGQGPKLLIQFQNNGVVDDSQLPKDRFSAERLKGVDSTLKIQPAKLEDSAVYLCASSPGLGGVWNIQYFGAGTRLSVL.

This chain connects TRBV18 to TRBJ1-5, with no clear D. Germline lookup yields CDR1 KGHSH and CDR2 LQKENI. The V end lost 3 bases, the J end lost 6 bases, and 18 bases lay between the germline ends. This CDR3 comprises 16 residues. CDR3 loop: CASSPPGAGSIQPQHF. CDR3 nucleotide sequence: TGTGCCAGCTCACCGCCAGGTGCTGGGTCTATTCAGCCCCAGCATTTT.

This chain joins TRBV5-6 and TRBJ1-3, with TRBD1 as a possible D gene (6 bases). Germline CDR1 and CDR2: SGHDT and YYEEEE. V lost 4 bases, J lost 8 bases, and 22 bases lay in between. The CDR3 runs 16 residues. The CDR3: CASSEWTAGRLDTIYF. The CDR3 region has the DNA TGTGCCAGCAGCGAATGGACAGCAGGAAGGCTGGACACCATATATTTT.

This clone was seen only a few times. This chain joins TRBV5-6 and TRBJ1-3, with 8 positions matching TRBD1. The CDR3 runs to 17 residues. Losses at the gene ends were 4 bases for V and 3 bases for J; bases not matched to a gene: 12. The germline CDR1 and CDR2 sequences are SGHDT and YYEEEE. The DNA for the CDR3 is TGTGCCAGCAGCCGCGATAGGACAGGGAACTATGGAAACACCATATATTTT. Protein product: CASSRDRTGNYGNTIYF. The full variable domain, rest sourced from reference TRBV5-6 and TRBJ1-3, is DAGVTQSPTHLIKTRGQQVTLRCSPKSGHDTVSWYQQALGQGPQFIFQYYEEEERQRGNFPDRFSGHQFPNYSSELNVNALLLGDSALYLCASSRDRTGNYGNTIYFGEGSWLTVV.

V is TRBV19 and J is TRBJ2-1; 8 bases are shared with TRBD2. V was clipped by 3 bases and J by 5 bases; unmatched bases: 3. The CDR3 has 14 amino acids. Looked up from germline, CDR1 is LNHDA and CDR2 is SQIVND (reference sequence). The CDR3 sequence: CASSIQRENNEQFF. CDR3 DNA sequence: TGTGCCAGTAGTATTCAGCGGGAGAACAATGAGCAGTTCTTC.

The chain combines TRBV19 with TRBJ2-7; 10 bases agree with TRBD1. Looked up from germline, CDR1 is LNHDA and CDR2 is SQIVND (reference sequence). V was pared by 4 bases and J by 4 bases, with 7 bases of the junction left unmatched. The CDR3 runs to 15 residues. The CDR3 DNA follows: TGTGCCAGTAGTAGGGGGACAGGGGTTAAATACGAGCAGTACTTC. This translates into CASSRGTGVKYEQYF.

The chain links TRBV2 to TRBJ1-5; no firm D call. The ends were cut back, 3 bases at V and 7 bases at J, with 4 bases in the middle. Germline loops: CDR1 SNHLY, CDR2 FYNNEI. This CDR3 is built from 11 residues. CDR3 nucleotides: TGTGCCAGCAGTGAGAGGCAGCCCCAGCATTTT. Encoded protein: CASSERQPQHF.

The chain links TRBV6-6 to TRBJ2-5, with D perhaps matching TRBD1 (5 bases). CDR1 MNHNY and CDR2 SVGAGI come from the germline V gene (reference sequence). This CDR3 has 15 residues. The V end was cut by 8 bases, the J end by 3 bases, with 19 bases between. The chain's CDR3 is CASRSWTKSKETQYF. The DNA for the CDR3 is TGTGCCAGCCGCAGTTGGACAAAGAGTAAAGAGACCCAGTACTTC.

In its sample, this clone was seen many times. The chain carries TRBV4-2 and TRBJ2-7; TRBD1 aligns across 8 bases. This CDR3 comprises 16 residues. J lost 3 bases, V lost 1 base, and 8 bases had no gene match. Germline values: CDR1 LGHNA, CDR2 YNFKEQ. The CDR3 DNA reads as TGTGCCAGCAGCCAAGGTGTTGGGACAGGTGACTACGAGCAGTACTTC. Protein: CASSQGVGTGDYEQYF.

The chain joins TRBV11-3 to TRBJ2-1; 7 nucleotides match TRBD1. V trimming: 8 bases; J trimming: 6 bases; junction bases outside the gene matches: 4. The CDR3 length is 12 residues. CDR1 is SGHNT, CDR2 YENEEA, per germline. The CDR3 region has the DNA TGTGCCAGCCCGAGGGGGCCCAATGAGCAGTTCTTC. Protein product: CASPRGPNEQFF.

V and J are TRBV7-6 and TRBJ2-3, with 10 bases lining up with TRBD2. The trim removed 1 base at V and 5 bases at J, leaving 6 bases unmatched. Germline lookup yields CDR1 SGHVS and CDR2 FNYEAQ. The CDR3 covers 16 residues. The CDR3 DNA reads TGTGCCAGCAGCTTAGGGCTAGCGGGGGCAGGAGATACGCAGTATTTT. Protein product: CASSLGLAGAGDTQYF.

This chain links TRBV19 with TRBJ1-2; 8 nucleotides agree with TRBD1. V lost 6 bases and J lost 4; bases outside the gene matches: 4. CDR3 length: 13 amino acids. Germline V gene sequence: CDR1 LNHDA, CDR2 SQIVND (reference sequence). The chain's CDR3 is CASRMTGVYGYTF. CDR3 in DNA: TGTGCCAGTAGGATGACAGGGGTCTATGGCTACACCTTC.

V usage is TRBV9 and J usage is TRBJ1-3; the match to TRBD1 covers 7 bases. Germline loops: CDR1 SGDLS, CDR2 YYNGEE. CDR3 length: 16 residues. Trimming at V came to 1 base and at J to 1 base, leaving 5 bases not matched to a gene. The CDR3: CASSVWSGGSGNTIYF. In DNA form, the CDR3 reads TGTGCCAGCAGCGTATGGTCAGGGGGGTCTGGAAACACCATATATTTT.